Reported below is one TCR beta chain. Its specificity is not known. This CDR3 is built from 17 residues. Per the germline V gene, CDR1 is SGHKS and CDR2 is YYEKEE (reference sequence). Between the trimmed V and J ends, which lost 4 bases and 1 base, there was a span of 20 bases. These data are taken from a study of blood T cells in healthy people across ages. Findings and limits, study-wide: Estimated diversity, derived from one million T cells, was regarded as an underestimate. Strong correlation linked observed beta diversity and percent naive T cells. While age rose, TCR beta diversity per million T cells dropped in a roughly linear way.

A second PCR of about 7 to 12 cycles used a sample-barcoded 5' primer and a J-beta primer mix. MiXCR, applied by TCRdb to the 5' RACE reads, yields one record per CDR3 protein. Among hundreds of thousands of distinct CDR3 sequences, just over 55% were seen once, and the ten largest hold 20% to 30%. The chain joins TRBV5-5 to TRBJ1-1; D is unclear. The receptor's source is a man aged 35 to 55 in good health. What was sequenced was blood. Here the CDR3 reads CASSPILGSMGNTEAFF. The DNA for the CDR3 is TGTGCCAGCAGCCCGATTCTAGGGAGTATGGGGAACACTGAAGCTTTCTTT.